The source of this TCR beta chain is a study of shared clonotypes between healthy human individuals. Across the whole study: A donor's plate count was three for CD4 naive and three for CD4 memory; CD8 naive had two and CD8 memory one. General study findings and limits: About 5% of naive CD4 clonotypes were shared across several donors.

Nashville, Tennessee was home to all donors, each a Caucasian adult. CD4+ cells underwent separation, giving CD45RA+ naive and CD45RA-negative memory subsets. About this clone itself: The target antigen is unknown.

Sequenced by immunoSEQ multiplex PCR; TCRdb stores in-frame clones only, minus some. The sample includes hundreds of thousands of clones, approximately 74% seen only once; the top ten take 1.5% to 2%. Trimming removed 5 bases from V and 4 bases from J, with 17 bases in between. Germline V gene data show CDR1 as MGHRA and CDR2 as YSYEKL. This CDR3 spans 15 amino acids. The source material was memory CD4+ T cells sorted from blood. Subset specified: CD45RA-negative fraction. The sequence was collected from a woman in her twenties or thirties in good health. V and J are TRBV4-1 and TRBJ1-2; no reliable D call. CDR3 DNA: TGCGCCAGCAGCATCAATTTTGGGGAGAGCTATGGCTACACCTTC. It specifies CASSINFGESYGYTF.